This passage covers 5 T cell receptor beta chains from one sample sequenced in a study of PD-L1 blockade in urothelial cancer. Time point described: pretreatment peripheral blood. Measured with immunoSEQ multiplex PCR; TCRdb has only the in-frame clones, and not every one. The sample contains roughly 90,000 clones, about 90% of which appear only once. The material sequenced was PBMCs, taken around atezolizumab (anti-PD-L1) treatment. Receptor source: an elderly woman with urothelial cancer.

V gene TRBV13 combines with J gene TRBJ1-3, with 10 bases fitting TRBD1. This CDR3 has 16 amino acids. Germline V gene sequence: CDR1 PRHDT, CDR2 FYEKMQ (reference sequence). J gave up 0 bases and V 3 bases, and 2 bases lay outside the gene matches. CDR3 bases: TGTGCCAGCAGCTTCCGACAGGGGGCCTCTGGAAACACCATATATTTT. This sequence encodes CASSFRQGASGNTIYF. Full variable domain (outside the CDR3, taken from reference TRBV13 and TRBJ1-3): AAGVIQSPRHLIKEKRETATLKCYPIPRHDTVYWYQQGPGQDPQFLISFYEKMQSDKGSIPDRFSAQQFSDYHSELNMSSLELGDSALYFCASSFRQGASGNTIYFGEGSWLTVV.

This chain uses TRBV7-9 with TRBJ1-1; 8 positions match TRBD1. CDR3 length: 12 residues. Germline loops: CDR1 SEHNR, CDR2 FQNEAQ (reference sequence). V trimming: 6 bases; J trimming: 8 bases; junction bases outside the gene matches: 5. The CDR3 protein is CASRAGGQEAFF. In DNA, the CDR3 is TGTGCCAGCAGGGCAGGGGGCCAAGAAGCTTTCTTT.

This chain links TRBV5-5 with TRBJ2-1; weak D call: TRBD2 (5 bases). This CDR3 spans 16 amino acids. Trimming took off 3 bases at V and 10 bases at J, with 23 bases between the two ends. Germline V gene sequence: CDR1 SGHKS, CDR2 YYEKEE (reference sequence). The CDR3 sequence: CASSSHNVILSGEQFF. The CDR3 coding sequence is TGTGCCAGCAGCTCACACAACGTAATTTTAAGCGGCGAGCAGTTCTTC.

J is TRBJ2-5 and V is TRBV5-1; 7 nucleotides line up with TRBD1. The CDR3 totals 14 residues. Germline V gene lookup returns CDR1 SGHRS and CDR2 YFSETQ. V shed 4 bases and J 3 bases; nucleotides not matched to a gene: 6. CDR3 DNA sequence: TGCGCCAGCAGCGCCGGGACAGCTAAAGAGACCCAGTACTTC. Protein product: CASSAGTAKETQYF.

The genes are TRBV27 and TRBJ2-7; TRBD1 aligns across 10 bases. From germline, CDR1 is MNHEY and CDR2 SMNVEV (reference sequence). The trim removed 0 bases at V and 4 bases at J, leaving 6 bases unmatched. The CDR3 extends over 16 amino acids. The CDR3 nucleotides read TGTGCCAGCAGTTTATCGGTGGGACAGGGGACGTACGAGCAGTACTTC. It encodes CASSLSVGQGTYEQYF.